This section outlines one TCR beta chain sequence together with its context. The authors' processing: Amplification from reference gene primers served as the basis for estimated nucleated cell counts. Profiled with immunoSEQ multiplex PCR; TCRdb holds only in-frame clones, not every one. V, J and clone size are taken as reported in that table, and D and trimming were inferred from the DNA itself. This repertoire shows fewer than 350,000 clones, around 88% found once; its top ten account for 1.6%. These data originate in a study of blood T cell repertoires in COVID-19. On the study more broadly: Sources were T cells, B-cell-depleted T cells, or PBMCs; the material itself was cDNA or gDNA.

Looked up from germline, CDR1 is LGHDT and CDR2 is YNNKEL (reference sequence). There are 18 residues in the CDR3. V lost 0 bases, J lost 0 bases, and 6 bases stayed unmatched. Followed over time, Seattle patients had been enrolled while infection was active. Sequencing was carried out using peripheral blood. The sequence derives from a woman in her thirties with COVID-19, enrolled during active disease. The chain employs TRBV3-1 (or the pseudogene TRBV3-2) and TRBJ2-5; the match to TRBD2 covers 11 bases. The CDR3 loop is CASSQDRPSGGYQETQYF. In DNA, the CDR3 is TGTGCCAGCAGCCAAGATAGGCCTAGCGGGGGGTACCAAGAGACCCAGTACTTC.